The text below deals with one T cell receptor (beta chain). This sample is drawn from a study of blood T cell repertoires in COVID-19. Looking at the study overall: The analysed material was cDNA or gDNA that came from T cells, B-cell-depleted T cells, or PBMCs.

Source study methods: Reference gene primer amplification gave nucleated cell count estimates. Method: immunoSEQ multiplex PCR; TCRdb's copy keeps in-frame clones and lacks some. V and J calls and clone size are copied from that table; D and trimming were computed from the DNA. This table has more than 110,000 clones, approximately 78% appearing once. The CDR3 runs to 13 residues. The ends were cut back, 4 bases at V and 7 bases at J, with 14 bases in the middle. CDR1 and CDR2 from the germline V gene are SGHRS and YFSETQ. The source of this sequence is a woman older than 75 with acute or convalescent COVID-19. This rearrangement joins TRBV5-1 to TRBJ2-5; tentative D call: TRBD1 (6 bases). The sample consisted of peripheral blood. CDR3 region: CASSPGVPGTQYF. The CDR3 DNA follows: TGCGCCAGCAGCCCAGGGGTTCCCGGGACCCAGTACTTC.